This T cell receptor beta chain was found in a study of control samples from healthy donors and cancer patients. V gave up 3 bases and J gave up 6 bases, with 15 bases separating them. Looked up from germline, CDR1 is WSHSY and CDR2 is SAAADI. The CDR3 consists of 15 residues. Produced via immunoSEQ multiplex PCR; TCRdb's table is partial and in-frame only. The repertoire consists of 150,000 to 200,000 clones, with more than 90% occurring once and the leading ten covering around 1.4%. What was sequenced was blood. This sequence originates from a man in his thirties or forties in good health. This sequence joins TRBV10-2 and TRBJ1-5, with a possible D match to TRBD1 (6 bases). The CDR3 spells CASSEGGQGVQPQHF. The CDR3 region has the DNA TGCGCCAGCAGTGAAGGGGGGCAGGGTGTTCAGCCCCAGCATTTT.